The 28 T cell receptor beta chains reported below all come from one sample, sequenced in a study of T cell responses to AZD1222 COVID-19 vaccine. Produced via immunoSEQ multiplex PCR; TCRdb's table is partial and in-frame only. The sample holds approximately 120,000 clones, around 87% seen once. The material was peripheral blood, obtained 28 days after the second AZD1222 dose. The receptor source for this set is an adult who received the AZD1222 COVID-19 vaccine.

The genes are TRBV10-3 and TRBJ1-5; D uncertain. Germline V CDR1 and CDR2: ENHRY, SYGVKD. V lost 5 bases, J lost 0 bases, and 8 bases lay in between. This CDR3 is 14 amino acids long. The CDR3 protein is CAISQTLSNQPQHF. CDR3 bases: TGTGCCATCAGTCAAACCCTTAGCAATCAGCCCCAGCATTTT.

The chain recombines TRBV4-3 with TRBJ1-2; 7 bases are a match to TRBD1. The germline gives CDR1 LGHNA, CDR2 YSLEER. V shed 0 bases, J shed 7 bases, and the junction held 5 bases outside the gene matches. The CDR3 is made up of 14 amino acids. CDR3 sequence reads: CASSQEDRASGYTF. The CDR3 DNA reads TGCGCCAGCAGCCAAGAAGACAGGGCGAGTGGCTACACCTTC.

This clone has only a few counts. The genes are TRBV30 and TRBJ1-3; no reliable D call. V was trimmed by 0 bases and J by 0 bases, leaving 15 bases between them. The germline CDR1 and CDR2 sequences are GTSNPN and SVGIG (reference sequence). The CDR3 spans 17 residues. The CDR3, as DNA: TGTGCCTGGAGTGTACCCGGCGGGAGGCGCTCTGGAAACACCATATATTTT. It translates to CAWSVPGGRRSGNTIYF.

The chain joins TRBV30 to TRBJ2-7, with TRBD1 matching over 7 bases. V lost 1 base, J lost 3 bases, and 3 bases stayed unmatched. This CDR3 contains 13 residues. Germline assignment: CDR1 GTSNPN and CDR2 SVGIG (reference sequence). The CDR3 DNA follows: TGTGCCTGGAGTGGGGACAGACTCTACGAGCAGTACTTC. Protein product: CAWSGDRLYEQYF. The whole variable domain, remainder taken from reference TRBV30 and TRBJ2-7, is SQTIHQWPATLVQPVGSPLSLECTVEGTSNPNLYWYRQAAGRGLQLLFYSVGIGQISSEVPQNLSASRPQDRQFILSSKKLLLSDSGFYLCAWSGDRLYEQYFGPGTRLTVT.

This clone was found once. The chain combines TRBV2 with TRBJ2-3; the match to TRBD2 covers 7 bases. This CDR3 has 14 amino acids. Per germline, CDR1 SNHLY and CDR2 FYNNEI. V lost 6 bases, J lost 4 bases, and 7 bases stayed unmatched. CDR3 amino acids: CASSPRLAPDTQYF. The CDR3 coding sequence is TGTGCCAGCAGCCCGAGACTAGCCCCAGATACGCAGTATTTT.

CDR3 sequence: CASSPGLENTEAFF. CDR3 DNA sequence: TGTGCCAGCTCACCGGGGCTGGAGAACACTGAAGCTTTCTTT. The chain combines TRBV18 with TRBJ1-1; D perhaps matches TRBD1 (5 bases). Germline CDR1 is KGHSH and CDR2 is LQKENI. Trimming removed 3 bases from V and 1 base from J, with 9 bases in between. CDR3 length equals 14 residues.

As DNA, the CDR3 is TGTGCCAGCAGTTACTCGAGGTCCCCAGGGAACACTGAAGCTTTCTTT. This codes for CASSYSRSPGNTEAFF. V usage is TRBV6-5 and J usage is TRBJ1-1; D unclear. V gave up 0 bases and J gave up 1 base, with 12 bases separating them. The CDR3 sequence is 16 residues long. The germline CDR1 and CDR2 sequences are MNHEY and SVGAGI.

The rearrangement links TRBV7-2 to TRBJ2-6; 7 nucleotides match TRBD1. Germline V gene sequence: CDR1 SGHTA, CDR2 FQGNSA. The CDR3 runs 17 residues. The ends lost 4 bases at V and 0 bases at J; junction bases unmatched: 6. This chain's CDR3 is CASSSGQQSSGANVLTF. The CDR3 DNA reads TGTGCCAGCAGCTCGGGACAGCAGAGCTCTGGGGCCAACGTCCTGACTTTC. The full variable domain, in which reference TRBV7-2 and TRBJ2-6 provide the parts outside the CDR3, is GAGVSQSPSNKVTEKGKDVELRCDPISGHTALYWYRQSLGQGLEFLIYFQGNSAPDKSGLPSDRFSAERTGGSVSTLTIQRTQQEDSAVYLCASSSGQQSSGANVLTFGAGSRLTVL.

This clone was counted only a few times. The rearrangement uses TRBV19 and TRBJ1-4; D remains ambiguous. Trimming left V 5 bases short and J 4 bases short, with 14 bases between. The length of the CDR3 is 15 residues. Germline V gene data show CDR1 as LNHDA and CDR2 as SQIVND (reference sequence). In DNA, the CDR3 is TGTGCCAGTAGTCTGGCAACTGCCGGTAATGAAAAACTGTTTTTT. Protein product: CASSLATAGNEKLFF.

The V and J genes are TRBV6-5 and TRBJ1-1; D is perhaps TRBD1 (5 bases). The CDR3 sequence is 11 residues long. With 6 bases removed from V and 4 bases from J, the gap between germline ends came to 6 bases. CDR1 and CDR2 (germline): MNHEY, SVGAGI. The CDR3 DNA is TGTGCCAGCAGGGGGGGCACTGAAGCTTTCTTT. Its translation is CASRGGTEAFF.

This clone came up once. This chain joins TRBV24-1 and TRBJ2-7, with TRBD1 identical over 7 bases. V lost 3 bases and J lost 0; bases outside the gene matches: 7. The germline gives CDR1 KGHDR, CDR2 SFDVKD. The CDR3 totals 16 residues. The DNA for the CDR3 is TGTGCCACCAGTGATGGTCCACAGGGGAGCTCCTACGAGCAGTACTTC. Protein: CATSDGPQGSSYEQYF.

The chain employs TRBV18 and TRBJ1-5; 9 nucleotides align to TRBD1. CDR1 and CDR2 from the germline V gene are KGHSH and LQKENI. This CDR3 has 17 residues. V lost 4 bases and J lost 2; bases outside the gene matches: 9. CDR3 loop: CASSLRTGESGNQPQHF. The CDR3 DNA follows: TGTGCCAGCTCACTACGGACAGGGGAGAGCGGCAATCAGCCCCAGCATTTT.

This chain joins TRBV6-5 and TRBJ2-5; TRBD2 aligns across 8 bases. Per germline, CDR1 MNHEY and CDR2 SVGAGI. The CDR3 spans 15 residues. Trimming took 6 bases from V and 2 from J; bases not matched to a gene: 8. The CDR3 DNA follows: TGTGCCAGCAGCCGTAGCGGGGCGATTCAAGAGACCCAGTACTTC. Protein product: CASSRSGAIQETQYF.

The chain joins TRBV7-3 to TRBJ2-1, with D possibly being TRBD2 (5 bases). Germline CDR1 reads SGHTA; CDR2 reads FQGTGA. The CDR3 sequence is 15 residues long. V lost 5 bases to trimming and J lost 4 bases, with 15 bases between them. CDR3 bases: TGTGCCAGCAGCATCCCGGGAAATCCTTACAATGAGCAGTTCTTC. The encoded protein is CASSIPGNPYNEQFF.

The chain links TRBV19 to TRBJ1-2, with 7 bases identical to TRBD1. Looked up from germline, CDR1 is LNHDA and CDR2 is SQIVND (reference sequence). V lost 10 bases, J lost 3 bases, and 5 bases stayed unmatched. This CDR3 is 12 amino acids long. CDR3 nucleotide sequence: TGTGCCACCCAACAGGGGTACTATGGCTACACCTTC. It specifies CATQQGYYGYTF.

The genes are TRBV6-2 or TRBV6-3 and TRBJ1-5; D may be TRBD1 (5 bases). With 6 bases removed from V and 5 bases from J, the gap between germline ends came to 8 bases. The length of the CDR3 is 12 residues. Germline V gives CDR1 MNHEY, CDR2 SVGEGT. The CDR3 sequence is CASSLQDQPQHF. In DNA form, the CDR3 reads TGTGCCAGCAGCCTACAGGATCAGCCCCAGCATTTT.

The chain uses TRBV7-9 and TRBJ1-1, with D possibly matching TRBD1 (5 bases). V dropped 8 bases and J dropped 1 base, with 17 bases sitting between them. CDR3 length: 15 residues. From germline, CDR1 is SEHNR and CDR2 FQNEAQ (reference sequence). CDR3 nucleotide sequence: TGTGCCAGCCTACCCAGGGAGAACCCGAACACTGAAGCTTTCTTT. Its protein product is CASLPRENPNTEAFF.

Only a few counts were recorded for this clone. The CDR3 loop reads CASSYSPGQGTGELFF. CDR3 DNA sequence: TGTGCCAGCAGTTACTCCCCCGGACAGGGAACCGGGGAGCTGTTTTTT. J is TRBJ2-2 and V is TRBV6-2 or TRBV6-3; 8 bases agree with TRBD1. V lost 0 bases, J lost 5 bases, and 5 bases stayed unmatched. Germline-derived CDR1 and CDR2 are MNHEY and SVGEGT. The length of the CDR3 is 16 residues.

This sequence joins TRBV27 and TRBJ2-3, with D unresolved. Per the germline V gene, CDR1 is MNHEY and CDR2 is SMNVEV (reference sequence). Trimming pared 0 bases from V and 0 bases from J, leaving 10 bases between. The CDR3 sequence is 16 residues long. Written as DNA, the CDR3 is TGTGCCAGCAGTTTATCATGGCGGTCTAGCACAGATACGCAGTATTTT. Protein product: CASSLSWRSSTDTQYF.

The chain recombines TRBV7-9 with TRBJ2-3, with D perhaps TRBD1 (5 bases). The CDR3 consists of 12 residues. Trimming took off 6 bases at V and 5 bases at J, with 9 bases between the two ends. CDR1 and CDR2 (germline): SEHNR, FQNEAQ (reference sequence). The CDR3 protein is CASRPRGDTQYF. The DNA for the CDR3 is TGTGCCAGCAGACCAAGGGGAGATACGCAGTATTTT.

This clone was recorded once. The CDR3, as DNA: TGTGCCAGCAGCCCAACCCAGCGGGTTACCTACAATGAGCAGTTCTTC. It encodes CASSPTQRVTYNEQFF. The chain has TRBV3-1 (or the pseudogene TRBV3-2) and TRBJ2-1; tentative D call: TRBD2 (6 bases). The V gene's germline CDR1 is LGHDT and CDR2 YNNKEL (reference sequence). The ends were cut back, 4 bases at V and 2 bases at J, with 15 bases in the middle. This CDR3 has 16 amino acids.

The rearrangement uses TRBV18 and TRBJ1-2; D may be TRBD1 (6 bases). The germline V gene encodes CDR1 KGHSH and CDR2 LQKENI. CDR3 length: 13 residues. Trimming took 4 bases from V and 6 from J, leaving 12 bases between them. CDR3 sequence: CASSQTGADGYTF. DNA of the CDR3: TGTGCCAGCTCACAGACAGGAGCAGATGGCTACACCTTC.

The V gene is TRBV18, the J gene TRBJ1-6; perhaps TRBD1 as D (5 bases). Trimming stripped 3 bases from V and 6 bases from J, with 9 bases between. Germline CDR1 is KGHSH and CDR2 is LQKENI. The CDR3 loop spans 14 amino acids. The DNA of the CDR3 is TGTGCCAGCTCACCGACAGTGGCTAATTCACCCCTCCACTTT. This encodes CASSPTVANSPLHF.

The genes are TRBV7-2 and TRBJ1-4; D remains unclear. The V gene's germline CDR1 is SGHTA and CDR2 FQGNSA. The CDR3 has 14 amino acids. Trimming shortened V by 5 bases and J by 5 bases, and 12 bases separated the two germline ends. The CDR3 is CASSTTRGNEKLFF. CDR3 DNA: TGTGCCAGCAGCACAACCCGAGGAAATGAAAAACTGTTTTTT.

This sequence joins TRBV3-1 (or the pseudogene TRBV3-2) and TRBJ1-5, with D unclear. Germline assignment: CDR1 LGHDT and CDR2 YNNKEL (reference sequence). This CDR3 region has 12 residues. Trimming shortened V by 1 base and J by 6 bases, and 4 bases separated the two germline ends. CDR3 DNA: TGTGCCAGCAGCCAAGGTGGTCAGCCCCAGCATTTT. Protein product: CASSQGGQPQHF.

The chain is built from TRBV7-3 and TRBJ2-1; TRBD1 agrees at 9 bases. CDR3 length: 15 amino acids. V lost 5 bases and J lost 6; bases outside the gene matches: 8. The germline CDR1 and CDR2 sequences are SGHTA and FQGTGA. The CDR3 loop reads CASSPTLDRGNEQFF. The DNA of the CDR3 is TGTGCCAGCAGCCCTACCTTGGACAGGGGCAATGAGCAGTTCTTC. Together with reference TRBV7-3 and TRBJ2-1, the CDR3 gives the full variable domain: GAGVSQTPSNKVTEKGKYVELRCDPISGHTALYWYRQSLGQGPEFLIYFQGTGAADDSGLPNDRFFAVRPEGSVSTLKIQRTERGDSAVYLCASSPTLDRGNEQFFGPGTRLTVL.

The chain combines TRBV7-9 with TRBJ2-7; the D call may be TRBD1 or TRBD2 (5 bases each). V dropped 3 bases and J dropped 4 bases, with 13 bases sitting between them. CDR1 and CDR2 (germline): SEHNR, FQNEAQ (reference sequence). The CDR3 is made up of 14 amino acids. The CDR3, as DNA: TGTGCCAGCAGCTTGCCGGGGCGGTCTTACGAGCAGTACTTC. This gives the protein CASSLPGRSYEQYF.

The CDR3 sequence: CASSLVPPKTQYF. The CDR3 DNA reads as TGTGCCAGCAGTTTAGTTCCCCCGAAGACCCAGTACTTC. The J gene is TRBJ2-5, the V gene TRBV27; no clear D. V lost 2 bases and J lost 6, with 10 bases in between. The germline V gene encodes CDR1 MNHEY and CDR2 SMNVEV (reference sequence). This CDR3 has 13 residues.